Described below is a single T cell receptor beta chain sequence and its context. What it recognizes is unknown. The sample originates from a study of identical twins. Study results and caveats: Weaker excess twin sharing was observed in beta out-of-frame sequences. Excess low generation probability was seen in twin-shared out-of-frame alpha sequences.

TCRdb passed the 5' RACE reads through MiXCR, listing each CDR3 protein once. The table has 750,000 to 950,000 distinct CDR3 sequences, about 12% seen once. Trimming shortened V by 1 base and J by 0 bases, and 10 bases separated the two germline ends. The CDR3 length is 16 residues. Per the germline V gene, CDR1 is SEHNR and CDR2 is FQNEAQ (reference sequence). These data were also filed under a second study, of yellow fever vaccine responses in identical twins.

Sequenced material: PBMCs. The receptor comes from a young woman in good health. V and J are TRBV7-9 and TRBJ2-1; D possibly corresponds to TRBD2 (5 bases). The CDR3 is CASSLGFGGSYNEQFF. CDR3 sequence (DNA): TGTGCCAGCAGCTTAGGATTCGGAGGCTCCTACAATGAGCAGTTCTTC.